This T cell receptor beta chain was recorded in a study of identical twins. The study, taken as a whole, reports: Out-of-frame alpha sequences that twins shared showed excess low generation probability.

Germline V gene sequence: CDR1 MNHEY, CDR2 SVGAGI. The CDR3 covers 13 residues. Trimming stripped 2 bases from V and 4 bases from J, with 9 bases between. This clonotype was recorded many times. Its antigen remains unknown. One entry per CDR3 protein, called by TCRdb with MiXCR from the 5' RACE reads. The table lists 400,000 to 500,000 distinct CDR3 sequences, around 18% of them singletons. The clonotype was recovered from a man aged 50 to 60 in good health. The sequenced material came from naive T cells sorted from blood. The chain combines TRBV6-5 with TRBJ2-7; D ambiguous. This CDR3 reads CASSYRTSYEQYF. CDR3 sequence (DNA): TGTGCCAGCAGTTACCGAACATCGTACGAGCAGTACTTC.